The 29 T cell receptor beta chains below come from one sample, sequenced in a study of CXCR3-negative and CXCR3-positive naive CD8 T cells. Libraries were UMI-labeled 5' RACE TRB cDNA. Reanalyzing the 5' RACE reads, TCRdb keeps one entry per CDR3 protein, without DNA. The sample holds 43,000 or so distinct CDR3 sequences. The sequenced material came from naive CXCR3- CD8+ T cells from blood. Subset denoted: CD45RO-CCR7+CD27+CD95- naive CD8+ T cells lacking CXCR3 (TNR3-). These receptors all stem from a human donor in good health. Some clones in this sample may be carry-over from other donors' samples.

The rearrangement uses TRBV7-8 and TRBJ1-2. The CDR3 contains 12 residues. CDR1 and CDR2 (germline): SGHVS, FQNEAQ. The CDR3 protein is CASSLDGVGYTF. Supplemented by reference TRBV7-8 and TRBJ1-2, the full variable domain reads GAGVSQSPRYKVAKRGQDVALRCDPISGHVSLFWYQQALGQGPEFLTYFQNEAQLDKSGLPSDRFFAERPEGSVSTLKIQRTQQEDSAVYLCASSLDGVGYTFGSGTRLTVV.

The rearrangement uses TRBV7-8 and TRBJ2-5; the D call of TRBD1 rests on TCRdb alone, since no DNA is present to check it. The CDR3 is made up of 12 amino acids. CDR1 is SGHVS, CDR2 FQNEAQ, per germline. The CDR3 loop is CASSISGATGDF.

The chain combines TRBV29-1 with TRBJ2-1; TCRdb outputs TRBD1, but without DNA this stays unchecked. The CDR3 has 16 residues. Germline V gives CDR1 SQVTM, CDR2 ANQGSEA. The CDR3 spells CSVSPGAGPGGDEQFF.

The chain carries TRBV5-1 and TRBJ2-7; TCRdb reports TRBD1, a call that lacks DNA to check it against. Germline CDR1 is SGHRS and CDR2 is YFSETQ. This CDR3 has 14 residues. The CDR3 sequence is CASSLGTGSNEQYF.

The gene calls are TRBV29-1 and TRBJ2-7; TCRdb names TRBD1, which stays unverified in the absence of DNA. Germline V gene lookup returns CDR1 SQVTM and CDR2 ANQGSEA. CDR3 length: 13 residues. The CDR3 loop is CSVAGAALYEQYF.

The chain links TRBV5-1 to TRBJ2-3; the D call of TRBD1 rests on TCRdb alone, since no DNA is present to check it. Germline CDR1 reads SGHRS; CDR2 reads YFSETQ. The CDR3 consists of 18 residues. The CDR3 here is CASSLESRGLETTDTQYF.

CDR3 sequence: CSSRYKNHNEQFF. J is TRBJ2-1 and V is TRBV2. The CDR3 is 13 residues long. Germline-derived CDR1 and CDR2 are SNHLY and FYNNEI.

The chain employs TRBV20-1 and TRBJ1-1; TCRdb proposes TRBD1, but this gene call is untestable without DNA. The CDR3 loop spans 16 amino acids. In germline, CDR1 is DFQATT, CDR2 SNEGSKA (reference sequence). CDR3 region: CSARGGTGTRNTEAFF.

The chain joins TRBV4-3 to TRBJ2-4; the D call from TCRdb, TRBD2, cannot be confirmed without DNA. The CDR3 spans 14 residues. The V gene's germline CDR1 is LGHNA and CDR2 YSLEER. The chain's CDR3 is CASSQGTATNIQYF.

The chain links TRBV2 to TRBJ1-1. CDR1 and CDR2 (germline): SNHLY, FYNNEI. CDR3 length equals 12 residues. The CDR3 is CARSGMNTEAFF.

The rearrangement links TRBV19 to TRBJ1-5; TCRdb names TRBD1, which stays unverified in the absence of DNA. The CDR3 runs 15 residues. The germline gives CDR1 LNHDA, CDR2 SQIVND (reference sequence). The CDR3 loop is CASSTFREFNQPQHF.

This sequence joins TRBV2 and TRBJ2-2. The CDR3 has 15 residues. The germline V gene has CDR1 SNHLY and CDR2 FYNNEI. CDR3 protein: CASSEALTTTGELFF.

The chain uses TRBV20-1 and TRBJ1-6; TCRdb proposes TRBD1, but this gene call is untestable without DNA. Looked up from germline, CDR1 is DFQATT and CDR2 is SNEGSKA (reference sequence). There are 14 residues in the CDR3. Here the CDR3 reads CSALPTGEGSPLHF.

The chain recombines TRBV4-1 with TRBJ2-7; absent DNA, TCRdb's TRBD1 call cannot be checked. The CDR3 contains 15 residues. Germline CDR1 reads MGHRA; CDR2 reads YSYEKL. The CDR3 loop reads CASSHTGISSYEQYF.

The rearrangement uses TRBV9 and TRBJ2-3; without DNA, the TCRdb call of TRBD1 cannot be checked. This CDR3 contains 16 residues. Germline CDR1 reads SGDLS; CDR2 reads YYNGEE. The CDR3 loop is CASSTWTGTTTDTQYF. Complete variable domain (other parts from reference TRBV9 and TRBJ2-3): DSGVTQTPKHLITATGQRVTLRCSPRSGDLSVYWYQQSLDQGLQFLIQYYNGEERAKGNILERFSAQQFPDLHSELNLSSLELGDSALYFCASSTWTGTTTDTQYFGPGTRLTVL.

The chain carries TRBV28 and TRBJ1-1. The CDR3 contains 15 residues. Germline V gene sequence: CDR1 MDHEN, CDR2 SYDVKM. The CDR3 here is CASSLRGGPGAEAFF.

The chain carries TRBV27 and TRBJ2-5; TCRdb's D gene call, TRBD2, goes unchecked for lack of DNA. CDR1 and CDR2 from the germline V gene are MNHEY and SMNVEV (reference sequence). This CDR3 is built from 15 residues. CDR3 residues: CASSLARGSGETQYF.

This chain connects TRBV5-5 to TRBJ2-7. The CDR3 loop spans 14 amino acids. The germline CDR1 and CDR2 sequences are SGHKS and YYEKEE (reference sequence). CDR3 region: CASSFGPSTYEQYF.

This chain connects TRBV20-1 to TRBJ2-7; the TCRdb D gene call, TRBD1, has no DNA to confirm it. The germline CDR1 and CDR2 sequences are DFQATT and SNEGSKA (reference sequence). The CDR3 consists of 14 residues. The CDR3 is CSARMQRGGLEQYF.

The V call is TRBV27, the J call TRBJ2-1. Per the germline V gene, CDR1 is MNHEY and CDR2 is SMNVEV (reference sequence). This CDR3 comprises 13 residues. CDR3 amino acids: CASSSATYNEQFF.

This chain connects TRBV7-7 to TRBJ2-7; the D gene TCRdb calls, TRBD1, cannot be checked with no DNA. Germline assignment: CDR1 SSHAT and CDR2 FNYEAQ (reference sequence). CDR3 length: 14 residues. This chain's CDR3 is CASSPRDRDYEQYF.

This chain joins TRBV10-3 and TRBJ2-2; no DNA is available, so the TRBD2 call from TCRdb remains unchecked. CDR3 length: 17 amino acids. The V gene's germline CDR1 is ENHRY and CDR2 SYGVKD. Here the CDR3 reads CAIRSEPYRGNTGELFF.

The V and J genes are TRBV7-9 and TRBJ1-1; the D call of TRBD1 rests on TCRdb alone, since no DNA is present to check it. Germline V lookup: CDR1 SEHNR, CDR2 FQNEAQ (reference sequence). CDR3 length: 15 residues. The chain's CDR3 is CASSLPGGAGNEAFF.

This chain connects TRBV7-6 to TRBJ2-1; TCRdb's assignment of TRBD2 cannot be checked, as there is no DNA. The CDR3 sequence is 15 residues long. Germline V gene data show CDR1 as SGHVS and CDR2 as FNYEAQ. CDR3 in amino acids: CASSSGGGASLEQFF.

This chain uses TRBV6-4 with TRBJ2-3; the D call of TRBD1 rests on TCRdb alone, since no DNA is present to check it. The CDR3 consists of 13 residues. Per the germline V gene, CDR1 is MRHNA and CDR2 is SNTAGT. The CDR3 reads CASARGDTDTQYF.

V usage is TRBV5-1 and J usage is TRBJ2-7; the D call of TRBD1 rests on TCRdb alone, since no DNA is present to check it. CDR1 and CDR2 (germline): SGHRS, YFSETQ. The CDR3 is made up of 14 amino acids. The CDR3 here is CASSPGDRGYEQYF.

The chain has TRBV28 and TRBJ2-2; the TCRdb D gene call, TRBD2, has no DNA to confirm it. Germline V CDR1 and CDR2: MDHEN, SYDVKM. The CDR3 sequence is 16 residues long. The CDR3 loop is CASLRPREGNTGELFF.

This chain joins TRBV28 and TRBJ2-7; the D call of TRBD1 rests on TCRdb alone, since no DNA is present to check it. Germline V gene data show CDR1 as MDHEN and CDR2 as SYDVKM. This CDR3 has 14 amino acids. CDR3 in amino acids: CASSFDRVLNEQYF.

The J gene is TRBJ2-3, the V gene TRBV20-1; TCRdb reports TRBD2, a call that lacks DNA to check it against. Germline values: CDR1 DFQATT, CDR2 SNEGSKA (reference sequence). This CDR3 spans 15 amino acids. The CDR3 sequence: CSAIPTTVSTDTQYF.